The clone carrying this T cell receptor beta chain has a handful of counts. Its antigen is currently unknown. The sample comes from a study of response to subunit inactivated influenza vaccine. Overall study findings and caveats: Every seasonal influenza vaccination brings in few new T cells, the authors suggested.

A single record per CDR3 protein comes from TCRdb applying MiXCR to the RT-PCR reads. This table holds approximately 500,000 distinct CDR3 sequences, over 10% found once. V lost 9 bases and J 1 base, leaving 13 bases between the germline ends. The CDR3 contains 14 residues. Germline values: CDR1 SGHRS, CDR2 YFSETQ. Sequences were derived from PBMCs from blood, sampled 45 days after vaccination. The chain joins TRBV5-1 to TRBJ2-2; D tentatively reads TRBD1 or TRBD2 (5 bases each). The sequence came from a man in his fifties or sixties who received an inactivated influenza vaccine. DNA of the CDR3: TGCGCCACCACAAGGGACGTGAACACCGGGGAGCTGTTTTTT. Its translation: CATTRDVNTGELFF.